The 17 T cell receptor beta chains presented below share a single source sample, sequenced in a study of blood T cell repertoires in COVID-19. Sequencing was performed with immunoSEQ multiplex PCR; in TCRdb, only in-frame clones are kept and a portion is missing. The sample yields about 400,000 clones, nearly 90% seen once. The specimen was PBMCs or T cells enriched from blood (not recorded which). These receptors were obtained from a woman between 25 and 40 years old who had recovered from COVID-19.

The chain has TRBV7-9 and TRBJ2-7, with TRBD1 as a possible D gene (5 bases). V was trimmed by 9 bases and J by 0 bases, leaving 6 bases between them. Per germline, CDR1 SEHNR and CDR2 FQNEAQ (reference sequence). The length of the CDR3 is 11 residues. CDR3 sequence (DNA): TGTGCCAGTGGGGCCTCCTACGAGCAGTACTTC. Translated: CASGASYEQYF.

V is TRBV28 and J is TRBJ1-6, with TRBD1 as a possible D gene (5 bases). The CDR3 contains 14 residues. Germline lookup yields CDR1 MDHEN and CDR2 SYDVKM. V lost 0 bases to trimming and J lost 5 bases, with 5 bases between them. The DNA of the CDR3 is TGTGCCAGCAGTTTATGGACAGATAATTCACCCCTCCACTTT. It is translated as CASSLWTDNSPLHF. Variable domain in full (rest from reference TRBV28 and TRBJ1-6): DVKVTQSSRYLVKRTGEKVFLECVQDMDHENMFWYRQDPGLGLRLIYFSYDVKMKEKGDIPEGYSVSREKKERFSLILESASTNQTSMYLCASSLWTDNSPLHFGNGTRLTVT.

This chain connects TRBV6-5 to TRBJ2-7; D is unclear. CDR3 length: 14 amino acids. CDR1 MNHEY and CDR2 SVGAGI come from the germline V gene. Trimming cost V 0 bases and J 7 bases, with 13 bases left between them. The CDR3, as DNA: TGTGCCAGCAGTTACTCGCGCGGAGATGGGGAGCAGTACTTC. Translation gives CASSYSRGDGEQYF.

Notes on this clone: The same CDR3 is also encoded by other DNA sequences in this sample. V gene TRBV7-9 combines with J gene TRBJ1-1; D remains unclear. V was trimmed by 5 bases and J by 1 base, leaving 5 bases between them. This CDR3 comprises 12 residues. The V gene's germline CDR1 is SEHNR and CDR2 FQNEAQ (reference sequence). This chain's CDR3 is CASSRENTEAFF. The CDR3 DNA follows: TGTGCCAGCAGCCGCGAGAACACTGAAGCTTTCTTT. Based on the CDR3 plus reference TRBV7-9 and TRBJ1-1, the full variable domain is DTGVSQNPRHKITKRGQNVTFRCDPISEHNRLYWYRQTLGQGPEFLTYFQNEAQLEKSRLLSDRFSAERPKGSFSTLEIQRTEQGDSAMYLCASSRENTEAFFGQGTRLTVV.

The chain recombines TRBV6-5 with TRBJ2-7; 8 bases line up with TRBD2. This CDR3 comprises 13 residues. V was clipped by 5 bases and J by 6 bases; unmatched bases: 6. CDR1 is MNHEY, CDR2 SVGAGI, per germline. CDR3 coding DNA: TGTGCCAGCAGTCCGGGAGGGATCCTCGAGCAGTACTTC. Protein product: CASSPGGILEQYF.

The CDR3 sequence: CASSLLGGRDTQYF. The CDR3, as DNA: TGTGCCAGCAGCTTATTGGGGGGACGAGATACGCAGTATTTT. V usage is TRBV11-3 and J usage is TRBJ2-3; maybe TRBD2 (6 bases). This CDR3 is 14 amino acids long. V was pared by 2 bases and J by 5 bases, with 11 bases between. Germline-derived CDR1 and CDR2 are SGHNT and YENEEA. The entire variable domain, with the rest obtained from reference TRBV11-3 and TRBJ2-3, is as follows: EAGVVQSPRYKIIEKKQPVAFWCNPISGHNTLYWYLQNLGQGPELLIRYENEEAVDDSQLPKDRFSAERLKGVDSTLKIQPAELGDSAVYLCASSLLGGRDTQYFGPGTRLTVL.

The genes are TRBV5-1 and TRBJ2-7; 7 nucleotides agree with TRBD1. The CDR3 contains 14 residues. CDR1 is SGHRS and CDR2 is YFSETQ in the germline V gene. V lost 3 bases to trimming and J lost 4 bases; unmatched junction nucleotides: 7. The CDR3 DNA follows: TGCGCCAGCAGCTCCGGGACAGACCATTACGAGCAGTACTTC. Its translation: CASSSGTDHYEQYF.

This rearrangement joins TRBV27 to TRBJ2-7; 8 nucleotides align to TRBD2. V shed 5 bases and J 5 bases; nucleotides not matched to a gene: 11. Germline V gene lookup returns CDR1 MNHEY and CDR2 SMNVEV (reference sequence). CDR3 size: 15 residues. In nucleotides, the CDR3 is TGTGCCAGCAGTGATACTAGCGGCTACATCCACGAGCAGTACTTC. This codes for CASSDTSGYIHEQYF.

The chain joins TRBV5-1 to TRBJ1-1; the match to TRBD1 covers 7 bases. V lost 3 bases and J lost 0; bases outside the gene matches: 14. The CDR3 has 18 residues. Germline CDR1 SGHRS, CDR2 YFSETQ. The CDR3: CASSWFFRTGDMNTEAFF. The CDR3 DNA follows: TGCGCCAGCAGCTGGTTTTTCCGGACAGGTGACATGAACACTGAAGCTTTCTTT.

This clone turned up a few times. The chain is built from TRBV7-6 and TRBJ2-7; TRBD2 matches at 7 bases. This CDR3 is 14 amino acids long. Unmatched junction bases numbered 6, after V lost 5 bases and J lost 2 bases. Germline CDR1 and CDR2: SGHVS and FNYEAQ. The CDR3 reads CASSPSLAAYEQYF. The CDR3 region has the DNA TGTGCCAGCAGCCCCAGCCTAGCGGCCTACGAGCAGTACTTC.

The genes are TRBV29-1 and TRBJ2-2; 9 nucleotides align to TRBD1. The CDR3 spans 17 residues. CDR1 and CDR2 (germline): SQVTM, ANQGSEA. The V and J ends lost 5 bases and 5 bases, in that order; junction bases with no gene match: 15. CDR3 loop: CSVTKARDRVSTGELFF. The DNA for the CDR3 is TGCAGCGTTACCAAGGCCCGGGACAGGGTGTCTACCGGGGAGCTGTTTTTT.

This clone was recorded a few times. J is TRBJ1-3 and V is TRBV7-8; no clear D. V was pared by 2 bases and J by 3 bases, with 8 bases between. The CDR3 sequence is 14 residues long. CDR1 SGHVS and CDR2 FQNEAQ come from the germline V gene. CDR3 sequence: CASSLSGYGNTIYF. CDR3 nucleotide sequence: TGTGCCAGCAGCTTATCGGGGTATGGAAACACCATATATTTT.

The chain employs TRBV7-6 and TRBJ1-3; 9 bases line up with TRBD1. Germline V gives CDR1 SGHVS, CDR2 FNYEAQ. V lost 0 bases, J lost 5 bases, and 2 bases stayed unmatched. This CDR3 contains 15 residues. The CDR3 is CASSLAQGARNTIYF. CDR3 nucleotide sequence: TGTGCCAGCAGCTTAGCACAGGGGGCGAGAAACACCATATATTTT.

This chain joins TRBV30 and TRBJ1-5; TRBD1 matches at 8 bases. There are 15 residues in the CDR3. Germline V lookup: CDR1 GTSNPN, CDR2 SVGIG (reference sequence). Trimming cost V 0 bases and J 4 bases; bases outside gene matches: 5. The CDR3 DNA follows: TGTGCCTGGAGTGTACGCAGGACAGGGAATCAGCCCCAGCATTTT. It codes for CAWSVRRTGNQPQHF.

The gene calls are TRBV28 and TRBJ1-6; TRBD1 matches at 9 bases. The V and J ends lost 11 bases and 8 bases, in that order; junction bases with no gene match: 7. Germline CDR1 is MDHEN and CDR2 is SYDVKM. This CDR3 spans 13 amino acids. The DNA of the CDR3 is TGTGCCGGATCCCGGGACAGGGATTCACCCCTCCACTTT. This gives the protein CAGSRDRDSPLHF.

CDR3 amino acids: CASSLPGGYTEAFF. The CDR3 region has the DNA TGTGCCAGCAGCTTACCAGGGGGCTATACTGAAGCTTTCTTT. The chain joins TRBV7-9 to TRBJ1-1; 8 positions agree with TRBD1. The CDR3 has 14 residues. Looked up from germline, CDR1 is SEHNR and CDR2 is FQNEAQ (reference sequence). The V and J ends lost 2 bases and 5 bases, in that order; junction bases with no gene match: 4. The whole variable domain, remainder taken from reference TRBV7-9 and TRBJ1-1, is DTGVSQNPRHKITKRGQNVTFRCDPISEHNRLYWYRQTLGQGPEFLTYFQNEAQLEKSRLLSDRFSAERPKGSFSTLEIQRTEQGDSAMYLCASSLPGGYTEAFFGQGTRLTVV.

The chain has TRBV4-2 and TRBJ2-6; D perhaps matches TRBD1 (6 bases). This CDR3 contains 15 residues. V was cut by 1 base and J by 2 bases, with 6 bases left in between. The germline V gene encodes CDR1 LGHNA and CDR2 YNFKEQ. Here the CDR3 reads CASSQAGAGANVLTF. The CDR3 DNA reads TGTGCCAGCAGCCAAGCAGGGGCTGGGGCCAACGTCCTGACTTTC.